The next 24 T cell receptor beta chains were all read from a single sample in a study of T cells in women clearing cervical HPV infection (dated by TCRdb to between 2018 and 2020). Libraries were made using the immunoSEQ multiplex PCR assay. The source is immuneACCESS, and TCRdb retained only in-frame sequences with V and J called. Part of the clones is not carried over; for the studies checked, unresolved V genes explain less than half of this, and the remainder is unexplained. The table for this sample shows 20,000 to 25,000 clones. Jointly, the top ten make up 2% to 3% of the sample. The sequencing sample was made of blood buffy coat. These receptors were obtained from a woman aged 18 to 75 with a cervical HPV16 infection that either progressed to CIN3+ or cleared (not recorded which).

For this clone: Read coverage stops 3 residues before the CDR3 terminus; the germline J gene supplies the remainder. The chain joins TRBV20-1 to TRBJ2-3, with a weak D call TRBD2 (7 bases). Germline V lookup: CDR1 DFQATT, CDR2 SNEGSKA (reference sequence). This CDR3 has 13 residues. CDR3 bases read: TGCAGTGCTAGTGGCGGGGGCCAAGAGACG. Its translation: CSASGGGQET. The full-length CDR3 reads as CSASGGGQETQYF.

A word on this clone: Read sequence stops 3 residues before the CDR3 end, and the germline J gene provides the missing end. V usage is TRBV11-1 and J usage is TRBJ1-6; D unresolved. The CDR3 is 13 amino acids. V was cut by 1 base and J by 8 bases, with 6 bases left in between. Germline V gene sequence: CDR1 SGHAT, CDR2 FQDESV (reference sequence). The CDR3 here is CASSLEGYSPLHF. The part of the CDR3 DNA that was read is TGTGCCAGCAGCTTAGAGGGCTATTCACCC.

In the case of this clone: The read halts 3 residues ahead of the CDR3 end, with the missing end drawn from the germline J gene. The chain is built from TRBV29-1 and TRBJ1-2, with 11 bases matching TRBD1. Germline values: CDR1 SQVTM, CDR2 ANQGSEA. The CDR3 spans 14 residues. Trimming took 7 bases from V and 4 from J; bases not matched to a gene: 8. The covered CDR3 bases are TGCAGCGCCATCCCGGGACAGGGGGGCTATGGC. Protein: CSAIPGQGGYG. From start to end, the CDR3 is CSAIPGQGGYGYTF. The full variable domain, its missing parts supplied by reference TRBV29-1 and TRBJ1-2, is SAVISQKPSRDICQRGTSLTIQCQVDSQVTMMFWYRQQPGQSLTLIATANQGSEATYESGFVIDKFPISRPNLTFSTLTVSNMSPEDSSIYLCSAIPGQGGYGYTFGSGTRLTVV.

Turning to this clone: Read data end 3 residues before the CDR3 end; the end is taken from the germline J gene. J is TRBJ1-1 and V is TRBV7-9; D gene ambiguous. The CDR3 length is 13 residues. CDR1 and CDR2 (germline): SEHNR, FQNEAQ (reference sequence). The V and J ends lost 5 bases and 1 base respectively, with 8 bases between them. The covered CDR3 bases are TGTGCCAGCAGCCCGTCCGGGAACACTGAA. Its translation is CASSPSGNTE. The full CDR3 protein reads CASSPSGNTEAFF. Complete variable domain (other parts from reference TRBV7-9 and TRBJ1-1): DTGVSQNPRHKITKRGQNVTFRCDPISEHNRLYWYRQTLGQGPEFLTYFQNEAQLEKSRLLSDRFSAERPKGSFSTLEIQRTEQGDSAMYLCASSPSGNTEAFFGQGTRLTVV.

Incomplete CDR3 DNA: TGTGCCAGCAGCTTGACAGGTTTGGAGACC. Translation gives CASSLTGLET. The entire CDR3 is CASSLTGLETQYF. The chain recombines TRBV7-6 with TRBJ2-5; TRBD1 might be the D (6 bases). The read gets to within 3 residues of the CDR3 end, and the germline J gene fills in the rest. The CDR3 sequence is 13 residues long. The germline V gene encodes CDR1 SGHVS and CDR2 FNYEAQ. V was trimmed by 3 bases and J by 5 bases, leaving 10 bases between them.

Remarks on this clone: With the read ending 3 residues before the CDR3 end, the germline J gene is used to fill in that end. The rearrangement links TRBV6-1 to TRBJ2-3; D is possibly TRBD2 (5 bases). This CDR3 has 14 amino acids. Germline lookup yields CDR1 MNHNS and CDR2 SASEGT. The CDR3: CASSEAGRNQPQYF. Partial CDR3 DNA: TGTGCCAGCAGTGAGGCGGGCCGCAATCAGCCG.

Concerning this clone itself: The observed sequence ends 3 residues before the CDR3 terminus, with the missing tail filled in from the germline J gene. The chain carries TRBV19 and TRBJ2-2, with TRBD1 as a possible D gene (6 bases). Germline-derived CDR1 and CDR2 are LNHDA and SQIVND (reference sequence). This CDR3 has 16 residues. The V end was cut by 3 bases, the J end by 6 bases, with 17 bases between. The CDR3 DNA, read in part, is TGTGCCAGTAGTATGTTGGGCCAGGGGCACCCCGGGGAG. It yields the protein CASSMLGQGHPGE. The whole CDR3 reads CASSMLGQGHPGELFF.

To note about this clone: One junction end disagrees with the germline gene, perhaps due to a read error. Read coverage stops 3 residues before the CDR3 terminus; the germline J gene supplies the remainder. Distinct nucleotide sequences in the sample also encode this CDR3. The chain is built from TRBV6-1 and TRBJ1-3; 8 positions match TRBD1. The CDR3 has 14 residues. Germline V lookup: CDR1 MNHNS, CDR2 SASEGT. The sequenced CDR3 bases are TGTGCCAGCAGGGAAGACAGGGGAGGAAACACC. Protein sequence: CASREDRGGNT. The full CDR3 protein reads CASREDRGGNTIYF.

Concerning this clone itself: The read ends 3 residues before the CDR3 terminus; that terminus is restored from the germline J gene. The chain carries TRBV19 and TRBJ2-5; 7 nucleotides match TRBD2. This CDR3 comprises 16 residues. V was clipped by 2 bases and J by 2 bases; unmatched bases: 8. Per germline, CDR1 LNHDA and CDR2 SQIVND (reference sequence). CDR3 in amino acids: CASSIRAGPIQETQYF. CDR3 DNA (partial): TGTGCCAGTAGTATAAGAGCGGGGCCTATTCAAGAGACC.

Details on this clone: The CDR3 is cut off 3 residues early in the read; its end comes from the germline J gene. V and J are TRBV7-3 and TRBJ1-1; the D is unclear. CDR3 length equals 13 residues. CDR1 and CDR2 from the germline V gene are SGHTA and FQGTGA. V dropped 5 bases and J dropped 1 base, with 8 bases sitting between them. CDR3 DNA, as far as it was read: TGTGCCAGCAGCCCATCCCCGAACACTGAA. Its protein is CASSPSPNTE. The CDR3 in its entirety is CASSPSPNTEAFF.

For this clone: The read ends 3 residues before the CDR3 terminus; that terminus is restored from the germline J gene. The chain has TRBV19 and TRBJ2-2, with 11 bases identical to TRBD1. CDR1 and CDR2 from the germline V gene are LNHDA and SQIVND (reference sequence). The CDR3 is 19 amino acids. CDR3 amino acids: CASSHLRDRGDPGANVLFF. The sequenced CDR3 bases are TGTGCCAGTAGTCACCTCCGGGACAGGGGGGATCCTGGGGCCAACGTG.

By frequency, this clone is medium-sized (0.01 to 0.1%). CDR3 DNA, as far as it was read: TGTGCCAGCAGCTTACTCCTAGCGGGAGACATT. This sequence encodes CASSLLLAGDI. The whole CDR3 sequence is CASSLLLAGDIQYF. The rearrangement links TRBV7-2 to TRBJ2-4; TRBD2 agrees at 10 bases. Read coverage stops 3 residues before the CDR3 terminus; the germline J gene supplies the remainder. The CDR3 totals 14 residues. J gave up 8 bases and V 2 bases, and 3 bases lay outside the gene matches. Germline CDR1 is SGHTA and CDR2 is FQGNSA.

Points on this clone: The CDR3 end lies 3 residues beyond the end of the read and is filled in from the germline J gene. This sequence joins TRBV12-3 or TRBV12-4 and TRBJ2-7, with 9 nucleotides matching TRBD1. This CDR3 has 16 residues. Trimming at V came to 3 bases and at J to 5 bases, leaving 11 bases not matched to a gene. Partial CDR3 DNA: TGTGCCAGCAGTTTTCTTCCGGGACAGGGTATCGACGAG. Amino acid sequence: CASSFLPGQGIDE. The entire CDR3 is CASSFLPGQGIDEQYF.

In the case of this clone: From the germline J gene comes the end of the CDR3, since the read stops 3 residues before it. The rearrangement links TRBV20-1 to TRBJ1-3, with D perhaps matching TRBD1 (6 bases). CDR3 length: 14 residues. Deletions cut 4 bases from V and 4 bases from J, with 14 bases between. The V gene's germline CDR1 is DFQATT and CDR2 SNEGSKA (reference sequence). The CDR3 bases that were read are TGCAGTGCTACGCGAGGGGGTTCAGGAAACACC. The encoded protein is CSATRGGSGNT. The full-length CDR3 reads as CSATRGGSGNTIYF.

Points on this clone: The read ends 3 residues before the CDR3 terminus; that terminus is restored from the germline J gene. The chain is built from TRBV2 and TRBJ2-1, with 10 nucleotides matching TRBD1. V shed 5 bases and J 7 bases; nucleotides not matched to a gene: 8. The CDR3 contains 15 residues. From germline, CDR1 is SNHLY and CDR2 FYNNEI. The CDR3 protein is CASSPRQGARNEQFF. The DNA read from the CDR3 is TGTGCCAGCAGTCCCAGACAGGGGGCGAGGAATGAG.

About this clone itself: The DNA ends 3 residues before the CDR3 does, and the rest of the CDR3 is filled in from the germline J gene. The rearrangement links TRBV7-2 to TRBJ2-3, with 12 bases identical to TRBD2. Germline V gene sequence: CDR1 SGHTA, CDR2 FQGNSA. This CDR3 has 13 residues. CDR3 DNA, as far as it was read: TGTGCCAGCAGCTGGACTAGCGGGGAGACG. This sequence encodes CASSWTSGET. The entire CDR3 protein reads CASSWTSGETQYF.

A word on this clone: The read comes to an end 3 residues before the CDR3 does, leaving the germline J gene to fill in the end. V is TRBV19 and J is TRBJ1-1; 11 positions match TRBD1. CDR3 length: 16 residues. With 5 bases clipped from V and 7 bases from J, the junction kept 12 bases outside the gene matches. CDR1 LNHDA and CDR2 SQIVND come from the germline V gene (reference sequence). CDR3 bases read: TGTGCCAGTAGTCTTCTGGGACAGGGGGGATCGGGTGAA. Translated: CASSLLGQGGSGE. The CDR3 in its entirety is CASSLLGQGGSGEAFF.

Partial CDR3 DNA: TGTGCCAGCAGTGCAACTAATGAAAAG. As protein: CASSATNEK. The CDR3 in full is CASSATNEKLFF. J is TRBJ2-2 and V is TRBV6-1; D remains ambiguous. The read comes to an end 3 residues before the CDR3 does, leaving the germline J gene to fill in the end. The CDR3 is 12 amino acids. Germline V gene data show CDR1 as MNHNS and CDR2 as SASEGT.

Comment on this clone: The missing CDR3 end, 3 residues past where the read stops, is filled in from the germline J gene. The chain combines TRBV19 with TRBJ2-4; 10 nucleotides line up with TRBD1. Germline V gene lookup returns CDR1 LNHDA and CDR2 SQIVND (reference sequence). This CDR3 is 16 amino acids long. The CDR3 reads CASSRGQGRRNYGQYF. The DNA read from the CDR3 is TGTGCCAGTAGTAGGGGACAGGGGCGGCGTAACTATGGT.

Notes on this clone: From the germline J gene comes the end of the CDR3, since the read stops 3 residues before it. V and J are TRBV20-1 and TRBJ1-6, with 7 bases that match TRBD1. The CDR3 runs to 15 residues. Germline lookup yields CDR1 DFQATT and CDR2 SNEGSKA (reference sequence). The V and J ends lost 3 bases and 5 bases, in that order; junction bases with no gene match: 7. CDR3 DNA (partial): TGCAGTGCTAGGCAGAGGACAGGAGATAATTCACCC. It specifies CSARQRTGDNSP. The complete CDR3 sequence is CSARQRTGDNSPLHF.

Details on this clone: The CDR3 end is not reached by the read, which stops 3 residues before it; the germline J gene fills it in. J is TRBJ2-1 and V is TRBV5-1; D might be TRBD2 (5 bases). The CDR3 totals 15 residues. V lost 0 bases, J lost 6 bases, and 13 bases lay in between. Germline lookup yields CDR1 SGHRS and CDR2 YFSETQ. The part of the CDR3 DNA that was read is TGCGCCAGCAGCTTGGGGACTCCGAGGGTCAATGAG. Translation gives CASSLGTPRVNE. The whole CDR3 protein is CASSLGTPRVNEQFF.

About this clone: Sequencing ends 3 residues short of the CDR3 end; the germline J gene provides the rest. V usage is TRBV19 and J usage is TRBJ1-5, with TRBD1 identical over 9 bases. V lost 5 bases and J lost 6; bases outside the gene matches: 2. The CDR3 runs 13 residues. CDR1 and CDR2 (germline): LNHDA, SQIVND (reference sequence). The CDR3 bases that were read are TGTGCCAGTAGTTCGACAGGGGGTCAGCCC. Translated, it gives CASSSTGGQP. The CDR3, in full, reads CASSSTGGQPQHF.

Points on this clone: The CDR3 end is not reached by the read, which stops 3 residues before it; the germline J gene fills it in. This chain uses TRBV12-5 with TRBJ2-7; TRBD2 matches 12 bases. The ends lost 6 bases at V and 2 bases at J; junction bases unmatched: 11. Germline V CDR1 and CDR2: LGHNT, FRNRAP. The length of the CDR3 is 17 residues. The CDR3 protein is CASGRLAGEIRTYEQYF. The CDR3 DNA, read in part, is TGTGCTAGTGGACGACTAGCGGGAGAAATTAGAACCTACGAG. Based on the CDR3 plus reference TRBV12-5 and TRBJ2-7, the full variable domain is DARVTQTPRHKVTEMGQEVTMRCQPILGHNTVFWYRQTMMQGLELLAYFRNRAPLDDSGMPKDRFSAEMPDATLATLKIQPSEPRDSAVYFCASGRLAGEIRTYEQYFGPGTRLTVT.

The sequenced part of the CDR3 DNA is TGTGCCAGCAGTTTTCTACTACCCTACGAG. This encodes CASSFLLPYE. The full CDR3 reads CASSFLLPYEQYF. This sequence joins TRBV28 and TRBJ2-7; no definite D call. The read is 3 residues too short to cover the CDR3 end, so that end is filled in from the germline J gene. From germline, CDR1 is MDHEN and CDR2 SYDVKM. The V and J ends lost 3 bases and 2 bases respectively, with 8 bases between them. The CDR3 has 13 amino acids.